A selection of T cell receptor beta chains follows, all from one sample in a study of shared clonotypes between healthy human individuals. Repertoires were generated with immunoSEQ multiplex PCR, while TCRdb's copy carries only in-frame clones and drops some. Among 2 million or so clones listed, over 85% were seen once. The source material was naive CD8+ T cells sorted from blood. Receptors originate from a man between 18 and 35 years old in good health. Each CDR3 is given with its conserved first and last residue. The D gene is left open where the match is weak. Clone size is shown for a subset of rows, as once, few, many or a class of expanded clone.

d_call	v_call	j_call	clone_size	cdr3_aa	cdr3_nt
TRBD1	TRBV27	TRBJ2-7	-	CASSFRDRDYEQYF	TGTGCCAGCAGTTTCCGGGACAGAGACTACGAGCAGTACTTC
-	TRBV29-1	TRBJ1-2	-	CSVQTKLFNYGYTF	TGCAGCGTTCAAACGAAGTTGTTTAACTATGGCTACACCTTC
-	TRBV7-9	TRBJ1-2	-	CASSPQGSGYGYTF	TGTGCCAGCAGTCCACAGGGTTCCGGCTATGGCTACACCTTC
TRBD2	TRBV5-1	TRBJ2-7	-	CASSSFPGGAYEQYF	TGCGCCAGCAGCTCCTTCCCCGGGGGGGCCTACGAGCAGTACTTC
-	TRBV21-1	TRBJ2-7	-	CASSKATSGRDYEQYF	TGTGCCAGCAGCAAAGCGACTAGCGGGAGAGACTACGAGCAGTACTTC
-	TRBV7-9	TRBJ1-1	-	CASSFSIAEAFF	TGTGCCAGCAGCTTCTCCATTGCTGAAGCTTTCTTT
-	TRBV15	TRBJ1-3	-	CATSLGSSGNTIYF	TGTGCCACCTCTTTGGGCAGCTCTGGAAACACCATATATTTT
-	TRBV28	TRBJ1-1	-	CASSLRAGGNTEAFF	TGTGCCAGCAGTTTACGGGCCGGGGGGAACACTGAAGCTTTCTTT
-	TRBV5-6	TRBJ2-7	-	CASSLVEGAGYEQYF	TGTGCCAGCAGCTTGGTGGAGGGGGCAGGGTACGAGCAGTACTTC
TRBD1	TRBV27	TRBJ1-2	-	CASSLKGTGQGRYGYTF	TGTGCCAGCAGTTTAAAGGGAACCGGACAGGGCCGCTATGGCTACACCTTC
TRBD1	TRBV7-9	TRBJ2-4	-	CASCGTGGRLAKNIQYF	TGTGCCAGCTGCGGGACAGGTGGAAGACTAGCCAAAAACATTCAGTACTTC
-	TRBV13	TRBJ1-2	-	CASGGGDLYGYTF	TGTGCCAGCGGCGGCGGGGACCTCTATGGCTACACCTTC
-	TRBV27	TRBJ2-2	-	CASSLLSNTGELFF	TGTGCCAGCAGTTTGCTTTCGAACACCGGGGAGCTGTTTTTT
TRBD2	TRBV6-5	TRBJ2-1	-	CASSYDGTSYNEQFF	TGTGCCAGCAGTTATGACGGGACTAGCTACAATGAGCAGTTCTTC
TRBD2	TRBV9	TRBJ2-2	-	CASSVLAGMNTGELFF	TGTGCCAGCAGCGTCTTAGCGGGTATGAACACCGGGGAGCTGTTTTTT
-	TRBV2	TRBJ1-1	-	CASSEASASPTPEAFF	TGTGCCAGCAGTGAAGCATCGGCCTCCCCTACTCCTGAAGCTTTCTTT
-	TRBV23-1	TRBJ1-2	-	CASSQSKAPDYGYTF	TGCGCCAGCAGTCAATCGAAGGCTCCAGACTATGGCTACACCTTC
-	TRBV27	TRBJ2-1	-	CASSFQVLAGALDEQFF	TGTGCCAGCAGTTTCCAGGTTTTGGCAGGGGCGTTGGATGAGCAGTTCTTC
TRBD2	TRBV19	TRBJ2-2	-	CASSTRWTSGSVEELFF	TGTGCCAGTAGTACCCGGTGGACTAGCGGGAGCGTTGAAGAGCTGTTTTTT
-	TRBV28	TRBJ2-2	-	CASSFLPSPGELFF	TGTGCCAGCAGTTTCCTACCTAGTCCCGGGGAGCTGTTTTTT
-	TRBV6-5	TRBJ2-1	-	CASSYEEGSSYNEQFF	TGTGCCAGCAGTTACGAAGAGGGTAGCTCCTACAATGAGCAGTTCTTC
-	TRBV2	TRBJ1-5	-	CASRNPRGPNQPQHF	TGTGCCAGCAGGAACCCCAGGGGCCCCAATCAGCCCCAGCATTTT
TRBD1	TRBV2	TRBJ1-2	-	CATVQGAF	TGTGCCACCGTCCAGGGGGCCTTC
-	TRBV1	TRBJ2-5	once	CTSSHSDTAGGKEETQYF	TGCACCAGCAGCCATTCGGACACGGCGGGGGGGAAAGAAGAGACCCAGTACTTC
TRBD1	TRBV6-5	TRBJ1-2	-	CASSGTGGHGYTF	TGTGCCAGCAGCGGGACAGGGGGACATGGCTACACCTTC